Listed here are 12 T cell receptor beta chains from one sample, sequenced in a study of response to subunit inactivated influenza vaccine. TCRdb independently ran MiXCR on the RT-PCR reads; one entry per CDR3 protein. The sample contains fewer than 700,000 distinct CDR3 sequences, 13% of which appear only once. This material consisted of PBMCs from blood, taken about 40 days after vaccination. The receptor source for this set is a man aged 45 to 65 who received an inactivated influenza vaccine.

The chain uses TRBV20-1 and TRBJ2-3; D may be TRBD1 (7 bases). Germline CDR1 and CDR2: DFQATT and SNEGSKA (reference sequence). V lost 5 bases and J lost 2, with 11 bases in between. This CDR3 region has 13 residues. CDR3 DNA sequence: TGCAGTGCTGGGGGGACAGTCACAGATACGCAGTATTTT. Translation: CSAGGTVTDTQYF.

This clonotype has more than one count but fewer than ten. The chain couples TRBV29-1 to TRBJ1-2; the D gene is possibly TRBD1 (5 bases). V gave up 7 bases and J gave up 8 bases, with 14 bases separating them. The CDR3 has 11 amino acids. Germline CDR1 is SQVTM and CDR2 is ANQGSEA. CDR3: CSGRQGLGYTF. As DNA, the CDR3 is TGCAGCGGTCGGCAGGGTTTAGGCTACACCTTC.

This clonotype was seen a handful of times. The rearrangement links TRBV7-9 to TRBJ2-3; 8 bases are a match to TRBD2. Germline CDR1 reads SEHNR; CDR2 reads FQNEAQ (reference sequence). The V and J ends lost 6 bases and 1 base, in that order; junction bases with no gene match: 9. The CDR3 consists of 16 residues. This CDR3 reads CASRPTSGERTDTQYF. CDR3 nucleotides: TGTGCCAGCAGGCCAACTAGCGGAGAGCGCACAGATACGCAGTATTTT.

In its sample, this clonotype was seen once. The CDR3 does not close with the conserved phenylalanine or tryptophan, likely indicating a read error. This chain uses TRBV6-2 or TRBV6-3 with TRBJ2-7; possible D gene TRBD2, 6 bases. Trimming stripped 6 bases from V and 0 bases from J, with 15 bases between. Germline CDR1 MNHEY, CDR2 SVGEGT. The CDR3 covers 15 residues. CDR3 DNA: TGTGCCAGCAGAACCCCGGACGGGAGCTCCTACGAGCAGTACCTC. Protein product: CASRTPDGSSYEQYL.

The sample holds many counts of this clonotype. CDR3: CAISEATARGYTF. The CDR3 DNA sequence: TGTGCCATCAGTGAAGCGACAGCACGTGGCTACACCTTC. This rearrangement joins TRBV10-3 to TRBJ1-2; D might be TRBD1 (5 bases). The V gene lost 3 bases and the J gene lost 7 bases, with 12 bases spanning the gap. CDR1 ENHRY and CDR2 SYGVKD come from the germline V gene. CDR3 size: 13 residues.

The chain uses TRBV18 and TRBJ1-5, with 7 bases aligning to TRBD1. Per the germline V gene, CDR1 is KGHSH and CDR2 is LQKENI. Trimming at V came to 3 bases and at J to 0 bases, leaving 8 bases not matched to a gene. The CDR3 loop spans 17 amino acids. DNA of the CDR3: TGTGCCAGCTCACCCACCCAGGGGGTTGATAGCAATCAGCCCCAGCATTTT. Translated, it gives CASSPTQGVDSNQPQHF.

The chain recombines TRBV20-1 with TRBJ1-2; a weak D match, TRBD1 (6 bases). V was shortened by 4 bases and J by 8 bases, with 11 bases between the two germline ends. The CDR3 has 11 amino acids. CDR1 and CDR2 (germline): DFQATT, SNEGSKA (reference sequence). CDR3 in amino acids: CSAMGADGYTF. CDR3 nucleotides: TGCAGTGCTATGGGGGCTGACGGCTACACCTTC.

This clonotype was recorded a few times. This chain connects TRBV6-1 to TRBJ1-1, with TRBD1 as a possible D gene (5 bases). With 6 bases removed from V and 1 base from J, the gap between germline ends came to 12 bases. CDR1 and CDR2 from the germline V gene are MNHNS and SASEGT. The CDR3 extends over 14 amino acids. CDR3 DNA sequence: TGTGCCAGCAGCCCGCTCCAGGGGAACACTGAAGCTTTCTTT. Translating it yields CASSPLQGNTEAFF.

The chain uses TRBV11-2 and TRBJ1-1; D is unresolved. V dropped 3 bases and J dropped 13 bases, with 6 bases sitting between them. Per the germline V gene, CDR1 is SGHAT and CDR2 is FQNNGV. The CDR3 sequence is 9 residues long. The DNA of the CDR3 is TGTGCCAGCAGCTTCTGGGTTTTCTTT. Amino acid sequence: CASSFWVFF.

The genes are TRBV20-1 and TRBJ2-3; 8 nucleotides align to TRBD2. From germline, CDR1 is DFQATT and CDR2 SNEGSKA (reference sequence). The CDR3 totals 16 residues. Unmatched junction bases numbered 16, after V lost 6 bases and J lost 5 bases. The CDR3 protein is CSASARGSGELDTQYF. CDR3 nucleotide sequence: TGCAGTGCCTCGGCCCGGGGTAGCGGGGAACTAGATACGCAGTATTTT.

The chain carries TRBV20-1 and TRBJ1-3; D gene unclear. Trimming removed 0 bases from V and 8 bases from J, with 8 bases in between. The CDR3 is made up of 12 amino acids. The germline V gene encodes CDR1 DFQATT and CDR2 SNEGSKA (reference sequence). CDR3 in amino acids: CSARDLGYTIYF. In DNA, the CDR3 is TGCAGTGCTAGAGATTTAGGGTACACCATATATTTT.

This clonotype was counted between two and nine times. V usage is TRBV5-1 and J usage is TRBJ2-2; 8 positions agree with TRBD2. From germline, CDR1 is SGHRS and CDR2 YFSETQ. The CDR3 covers 15 residues. J lost 7 bases, V lost 5 bases, and 10 bases had no gene match. The CDR3 is CASRSSAGVNGELFF. The CDR3 coding sequence is TGCGCCAGCAGATCCTCAGCGGGAGTAAACGGGGAGCTGTTTTTT.